Listed below are T cell receptor beta chains from one sample, sequenced in a study of blood T cell repertoires in COVID-19. Repertoires were generated with immunoSEQ multiplex PCR, while TCRdb's copy carries only in-frame clones and drops some. The sample includes some 70,000 clones, more than 85% of them seen just once. Specimen: peripheral blood. These receptors were obtained from a man aged 60 to 69 with acute or convalescent COVID-19. The CDR3 runs from the conserved cysteine through the conserved F or W. D genes are given only for firm matches. Size tells how often a clone was seen (once, few, many) or the class of an expanded clone, and some rows leave it out.

clone size: -; D gene: -; J gene: TRBJ2-1; V gene: TRBV6-5; CDR3 protein: CAVPARGSNEQFF; CDR3 DNA: TGTGCCGTTCCAGCCCGCGGATCCAATGAGCAGTTCTTC
clone size: -; D gene: -; J gene: TRBJ2-3; V gene: TRBV4-1; CDR3 protein: CASSQLLRGTDTQYF; CDR3 DNA: TGCGCCAGCAGCCAACTCTTAAGAGGCACAGATACGCAGTATTTT
clone size: -; D gene: -; J gene: TRBJ2-3; V gene: TRBV24-1; CDR3 protein: CATSDSVQGSTDTQYF; CDR3 DNA: TGTGCCACCAGTGACAGCGTCCAGGGAAGCACAGATACGCAGTATTTT
clone size: -; D gene: TRBD2; J gene: TRBJ2-7; V gene: TRBV6-5; CDR3 protein: CASRASGSQKREQYF; CDR3 DNA: TGTGCCAGCAGGGCTAGCGGGAGCCAAAAGAGGGAGCAGTACTTC
clone size: -; D gene: -; J gene: TRBJ2-7; V gene: TRBV6-6; CDR3 protein: CASSYSFYEQYF; CDR3 DNA: TGTGCCAGCAGTTACTCCTTCTACGAGCAGTACTTC
clone size: -; D gene: TRBD1; J gene: TRBJ1-1; V gene: TRBV6-4; CDR3 protein: CASTETQTGGFQYTEAFF; CDR3 DNA: TGTGCCAGCACGGAAACACAGACAGGGGGCTTTCAGTACACTGAAGCTTTCTTT
clone size: -; D gene: -; J gene: TRBJ1-1; V gene: TRBV6-6; CDR3 protein: CASSYSRGSMNTEAFF; CDR3 DNA: TGTGCCAGCAGTTACTCGCGCGGATCGATGAACACTGAAGCTTTCTTT
clone size: -; D gene: TRBD1; J gene: TRBJ2-7; V gene: TRBV3-1/TRBV3-2; CDR3 protein: CASSQTGTGIYEQYF; CDR3 DNA: TGTGCCAGCAGCCAAACCGGGACAGGGATCTACGAGCAGTACTTC
clone size: -; D gene: -; J gene: TRBJ1-5; V gene: TRBV19; CDR3 protein: CASSVDTDQPQHF; CDR3 DNA: TGTGCCAGTAGTGTGGACACCGATCAGCCCCAGCATTTT
clone size: -; D gene: TRBD1; J gene: TRBJ2-7; V gene: TRBV10-3; CDR3 protein: CAISESDRGYEQYF; CDR3 DNA: TGTGCCATCAGTGAGTCCGACAGGGGTTACGAGCAGTACTTC
clone size: -; D gene: TRBD2; J gene: TRBJ2-3; V gene: TRBV5-5; CDR3 protein: CASSLDLAGSDTQYF; CDR3 DNA: TGTGCCAGCAGCTTGGATTTAGCGGGATCAGATACGCAGTATTTT
clone size: -; D gene: -; J gene: TRBJ2-3; V gene: TRBV6-1; CDR3 protein: CASSERRGNTDTQYF; CDR3 DNA: TGTGCCAGCAGTGAAAGGCGGGGAAACACAGATACGCAGTATTTT
clone size: once; D gene: TRBD2; J gene: TRBJ2-3; V gene: TRBV5-1; CDR3 protein: CASSSLAGVGTDTQYF; CDR3 DNA: TGCGCCAGCAGCTCGTTAGCGGGAGTCGGCACAGATACGCAGTATTTT
clone size: -; D gene: -; J gene: TRBJ1-2; V gene: TRBV15; CDR3 protein: CATSRDIRGHGYTF; CDR3 DNA: TGTGCCACCAGCAGAGATATCAGGGGCCATGGCTACACCTTC
clone size: few; D gene: -; J gene: TRBJ1-1; V gene: TRBV6-1; CDR3 protein: CASSDPAQGTEAFF; CDR3 DNA: TGTGCCAGCAGTGATCCGGCTCAGGGCACTGAAGCTTTCTTT
clone size: -; D gene: TRBD1; J gene: TRBJ1-1; V gene: TRBV30; CDR3 protein: CAWSKPLIRTGKGEAFF; CDR3 DNA: TGTGCCTGGAGCAAACCCCTCATCAGGACAGGGAAAGGTGAAGCTTTCTTT
clone size: -; D gene: -; J gene: TRBJ2-1; V gene: TRBV5-6; CDR3 protein: CASGNIGGNEQFF; CDR3 DNA: TGTGCCAGCGGCAACATAGGGGGTAATGAGCAGTTCTTC
clone size: -; D gene: TRBD1; J gene: TRBJ2-2; V gene: TRBV27; CDR3 protein: CASSSTGGANTGELFF; CDR3 DNA: TGTGCCAGCAGTTCAACAGGGGGCGCGAACACCGGGGAGCTGTTTTTT
clone size: -; D gene: TRBD1; J gene: TRBJ1-1; V gene: TRBV5-4; CDR3 protein: CASSSYSAGGRNTEAFF; CDR3 DNA: TGTGCCAGCAGCTCGTATTCGGCAGGGGGGCGAAACACTGAAGCTTTCTTT
clone size: -; D gene: TRBD1; J gene: TRBJ1-2; V gene: TRBV28; CDR3 protein: CASSQNRGGYTF; CDR3 DNA: TGTGCCAGCAGTCAGAACAGGGGTGGCTACACCTTC
clone size: -; D gene: TRBD1; J gene: TRBJ1-4; V gene: TRBV6-6; CDR3 protein: CASSRDRGGEKLFF; CDR3 DNA: TGTGCCAGCAGTCGGGACAGGGGTGGTGAAAAACTGTTTTTT
clone size: -; D gene: TRBD2; J gene: TRBJ2-1; V gene: TRBV19; CDR3 protein: CASSTASGPSLSYNEQFF; CDR3 DNA: TGTGCCAGTAGTACGGCTAGCGGGCCCAGCCTCTCCTACAATGAGCAGTTCTTC
clone size: -; D gene: -; J gene: TRBJ2-1; V gene: TRBV9; CDR3 protein: CASSRGGNPYNEQFF; CDR3 DNA: TGTGCCAGCTCGAGGGGCGGGAACCCCTACAATGAGCAGTTCTTC
clone size: few; D gene: TRBD1; J gene: TRBJ2-7; V gene: TRBV5-1; CDR3 protein: CASSPGTAYEQYF; CDR3 DNA: TGCGCCAGCAGCCCCGGGACAGCCTACGAGCAGTACTTC
clone size: -; D gene: TRBD2; J gene: TRBJ2-3; V gene: TRBV5-1; CDR3 protein: CASRNTLAGDTDTQYF; CDR3 DNA: TGCGCCAGCCGAAACACACTAGCGGGGGACACAGATACGCAGTATTTT
clone size: -; D gene: TRBD2; J gene: TRBJ2-3; V gene: TRBV27; CDR3 protein: CASSLRLAGLTDTQYF; CDR3 DNA: TGTGCCAGCAGTTTAAGGCTAGCGGGACTCACAGATACGCAGTATTTT
clone size: -; D gene: -; J gene: TRBJ1-2; V gene: TRBV6-5; CDR3 protein: CASSSLGAEGYTF; CDR3 DNA: TGTGCCAGCAGTTCTCTGGGGGCGGAGGGCTACACCTTC
clone size: few; D gene: TRBD1; J gene: TRBJ2-7; V gene: TRBV7-8; CDR3 protein: CASSLGPGTGLSYEQYF; CDR3 DNA: TGTGCCAGCAGCTTAGGTCCCGGGACAGGATTATCCTACGAGCAGTACTTC
clone size: once; D gene: TRBD1; J gene: TRBJ1-4; V gene: TRBV27; CDR3 protein: CASSLTGGSTNEKLFF; CDR3 DNA: TGTGCCAGCAGTTTGACAGGGGGATCGACTAATGAAAAACTGTTTTTT
clone size: -; D gene: TRBD1; J gene: TRBJ1-6; V gene: TRBV3-1/TRBV3-2; CDR3 protein: CASSQATGGANSPLHF; CDR3 DNA: TGTGCCAGCAGCCAAGCGACAGGGGGCGCAAATTCACCCCTCCACTTT
clone size: -; D gene: -; J gene: TRBJ2-1; V gene: TRBV6-2/TRBV6-3; CDR3 protein: CASSSTGAGEQFF; CDR3 DNA: TGTGCCAGCAGTTCAACGGGAGCAGGCGAGCAGTTCTTC
clone size: -; D gene: -; J gene: TRBJ1-3; V gene: TRBV6-5; CDR3 protein: CASAEGAGNTIYF; CDR3 DNA: TGTGCCAGCGCGGAGGGCGCTGGAAACACCATATATTTT
clone size: -; D gene: TRBD1; J gene: TRBJ2-4; V gene: TRBV6-5; CDR3 protein: CASSTGQGGNIQYF; CDR3 DNA: TGTGCCAGCAGCACCGGACAGGGGGGGAACATTCAGTACTTC
clone size: -; D gene: TRBD2; J gene: TRBJ2-6; V gene: TRBV19; CDR3 protein: CASSRGPGREPGANVLTF; CDR3 DNA: TGTGCCAGTAGTAGAGGCCCAGGGCGGGAGCCTGGGGCCAACGTCCTGACTTTC
clone size: -; D gene: TRBD1; J gene: TRBJ2-7; V gene: TRBV18; CDR3 protein: CASSHKTGAETYF; CDR3 DNA: TGTGCCAGCTCACACAAGACAGGGGCTGAGACGTACTTC
clone size: -; D gene: -; J gene: TRBJ1-2; V gene: TRBV7-9; CDR3 protein: CASSLEGGGTGGYTF; CDR3 DNA: TGTGCCAGCAGCTTAGAAGGTGGAGGTACGGGAGGCTACACCTTC
clone size: -; D gene: -; J gene: TRBJ2-3; V gene: TRBV29-1; CDR3 protein: CSVESTYTDTQYF; CDR3 DNA: TGCAGCGTCGAGTCCACCTACACAGATACGCAGTATTTT
clone size: -; D gene: -; J gene: TRBJ2-1; V gene: TRBV28; CDR3 protein: CASSLSRGVLNEQFF; CDR3 DNA: TGTGCCAGCAGTTTATCCCGCGGGGTCCTCAATGAGCAGTTCTTC
clone size: -; D gene: -; J gene: TRBJ1-4; V gene: TRBV9; CDR3 protein: CASSPQGNEKLFF; CDR3 DNA: TGTGCCAGCAGCCCACAGGGTAATGAAAAACTGTTTTTT
clone size: once; D gene: -; J gene: TRBJ1-2; V gene: TRBV2; CDR3 protein: CASSPGVGRRSRGYTF; CDR3 DNA: TGTGCCAGCAGCCCCGGGGTAGGGAGGAGATCGCGAGGCTACACCTTC
clone size: -; D gene: -; J gene: TRBJ1-2; V gene: TRBV5-1; CDR3 protein: CASSFLRGEDYGYTF; CDR3 DNA: TGCGCCAGCAGCTTCCTAAGGGGCGAGGACTATGGCTACACCTTC
clone size: once; D gene: -; J gene: TRBJ2-5; V gene: TRBV2; CDR3 protein: CASSQSGTQYF; CDR3 DNA: TGTGCCAGCAGTCAGAGCGGGACCCAGTACTTC
clone size: once; D gene: TRBD2; J gene: TRBJ2-3; V gene: TRBV6-1; CDR3 protein: CASSESGSGTQYF; CDR3 DNA: TGTGCCAGCAGTGAGAGCGGGAGCGGTACGCAGTATTTT
clone size: -; D gene: -; J gene: TRBJ1-2; V gene: TRBV5-6; CDR3 protein: CASSLFRGAYGYTF; CDR3 DNA: TGTGCCAGCAGCTTGTTTCGGGGGGCCTATGGCTACACCTTC
clone size: -; D gene: -; J gene: TRBJ1-3; V gene: TRBV5-1; CDR3 protein: CASSRTDSSGNTIYF; CDR3 DNA: TGCGCCAGCAGCCGGACGGACAGCTCTGGAAACACCATATATTTT
clone size: -; D gene: TRBD1; J gene: TRBJ1-1; V gene: TRBV19; CDR3 protein: CASIHRGRENTEAFF; CDR3 DNA: TGTGCCAGTATCCACAGGGGGCGCGAGAACACTGAAGCTTTCTTT
clone size: once; D gene: -; J gene: TRBJ1-2; V gene: TRBV7-8; CDR3 protein: CATAGAAKDYGYTF; CDR3 DNA: TGTGCCACCGCGGGGGCCGCCAAGGACTATGGCTACACCTTC
clone size: -; D gene: -; J gene: TRBJ2-5; V gene: TRBV5-1; CDR3 protein: CASSLGTSGETQYF; CDR3 DNA: TGCGCCAGCAGCTTGGGGACCTCAGGGGAGACCCAGTACTTC
clone size: -; D gene: -; J gene: TRBJ1-3; V gene: TRBV24-1; CDR3 protein: CATSSGIGNTIYF; CDR3 DNA: TGTGCCACCAGTTCGGGGATTGGAAACACCATATATTTT
clone size: -; D gene: -; J gene: TRBJ1-6; V gene: TRBV5-4; CDR3 protein: CASTNAGVNSPLHF; CDR3 DNA: TGTGCCAGCACCAACGCGGGCGTCAATTCACCCCTCCACTTT
clone size: -; D gene: -; J gene: TRBJ1-3; V gene: TRBV9; CDR3 protein: CASSKGGNRQSSGNTIYF; CDR3 DNA: TGTGCCAGCAGCAAAGGGGGAAACAGGCAGAGCTCTGGAAACACCATATATTTT
clone size: -; D gene: -; J gene: TRBJ2-2; V gene: TRBV18; CDR3 protein: CASSPRDTGELFF; CDR3 DNA: TGTGCCAGCTCACCCAGGGACACCGGGGAGCTGTTTTTT
clone size: -; D gene: -; J gene: TRBJ2-2; V gene: TRBV28; CDR3 protein: CASSLLSGAGTGELFF; CDR3 DNA: TGTGCCAGCAGTTTATTATCGGGAGCGGGCACCGGGGAGCTGTTTTTT
clone size: -; D gene: -; J gene: TRBJ1-2; V gene: TRBV19; CDR3 protein: CASSISQGNYGYTF; CDR3 DNA: TGTGCCAGTAGTATAAGCCAGGGTAACTATGGCTACACCTTC
clone size: -; D gene: -; J gene: TRBJ2-5; V gene: TRBV6-1; CDR3 protein: CASSEVPRETQYF; CDR3 DNA: TGTGCCAGCAGTGAAGTTCCTCGGGAGACCCAGTACTTC
clone size: -; D gene: TRBD1; J gene: TRBJ2-5; V gene: TRBV28; CDR3 protein: CASSPGTGVGETQYF; CDR3 DNA: TGTGCCAGCAGTCCCGGGACAGGGGTCGGAGAGACCCAGTACTTC
clone size: -; D gene: TRBD1; J gene: TRBJ2-7; V gene: TRBV15; CDR3 protein: CATGRDRGSYEQYF; CDR3 DNA: TGTGCCACCGGCCGGGACAGGGGGTCATACGAGCAGTACTTC